The rows below give T cell receptor beta chains drawn from one sample of a study of blood T cell repertoires in COVID-19. TCRdb keeps only in-frame clones here, not all; method: immunoSEQ multiplex PCR. This sample has some 300,000 clones; more than 80% occur once, and the top ten carry approximately 6.5%. Sample: peripheral blood. These receptors all stem from a woman between 50 and 59 years old with COVID-19, enrolled during active disease. Each CDR3 is given with its conserved first and last residue. D genes are given only for firm matches. Clone size, where shown, is once, few, many, or a class for clones that have expanded.

TRBV6-1	.	TRBJ1-6	.	CASSESPSYGVSTYNSPLHF	TGTGCCAGCAGTGAGAGCCCTTCGTACGGGGTTAGCACCTATAATTCACCCCTCCACTTT
TRBV27	TRBD1	TRBJ1-1	.	CASSLTGDRSGTEAFF	TGTGCCAGCAGTCTAACCGGGGACAGGTCTGGGACTGAAGCTTTCTTT
TRBV19	TRBD2	TRBJ2-1	.	CASSRLAGVGYNEQFF	TGTGCCAGTAGTAGACTAGCGGGAGTTGGGTACAATGAGCAGTTCTTC
TRBV6-1	.	TRBJ1-2	.	CASSEDGGEPDEAGYTF	TGTGCCAGCAGTGAAGATGGGGGGGAGCCGGATGAAGCTGGCTACACCTTC
TRBV19	.	TRBJ2-1	.	CASRSGRAGGNEQFF	TGTGCCAGTAGATCGGGAAGGGCCGGGGGCAATGAGCAGTTCTTC
TRBV11-3	.	TRBJ2-5	.	CASSTRDNQETQYF	TGTGCCAGCAGCACGAGGGACAACCAAGAGACCCAGTACTTC
TRBV24-1	TRBD2	TRBJ2-3	.	CATLPTGEASGRADADTQYF	TGTGCCACTCTACCTACAGGGGAGGCTAGCGGGAGGGCCGACGCAGATACGCAGTATTTT
TRBV24-1	TRBD2	TRBJ2-1	.	CATSDSRTSGHEQFF	TGTGCCACCAGTGATTCGCGGACTAGCGGGCATGAGCAGTTCTTC
TRBV10-3	.	TRBJ1-2	.	CAISDGGRKGGYTF	TGTGCCATCAGTGACGGGGGGCGGAAAGGGGGCTACACCTTC
TRBV11-3	.	TRBJ2-1	.	CASSEFSGSYNEQFF	TGTGCCAGCAGCGAGTTTAGCGGCTCCTACAATGAGCAGTTCTTC
TRBV12-3/TRBV12-4	.	TRBJ1-5	.	CASRSGGQPQHF	TGTGCCAGCAGATCCGGAGGGCAGCCCCAGCATTTT
TRBV6-5	.	TRBJ2-1	.	CASSNEGRVYNEQFF	TGTGCCAGCAGTAACGAGGGCAGAGTCTACAATGAGCAGTTCTTC
TRBV3-1/TRBV3-2	.	TRBJ1-1	.	CASSQARGGTEAFF	TGTGCCAGCAGCCAAGCTAGGGGGGGCACTGAAGCTTTCTTT
TRBV7-9	TRBD1	TRBJ2-1	.	CASSSTGDEQFF	TGTGCCAGCAGCTCGACAGGGGATGAGCAGTTCTTC
TRBV7-8	.	TRBJ2-1	once	CASSPARANNEQFF	TGTGCCAGCAGCCCAGCTCGAGCAAACAATGAGCAGTTCTTC
TRBV7-2	TRBD2	TRBJ2-7	.	CASSLGLAELYEQYF	TGTGCCAGCAGCTTAGGACTAGCGGAACTCTACGAGCAGTACTTC
TRBV18	.	TRBJ1-1	.	CASSYYRDTEAFF	TGTGCCAGCTCATACTACAGGGACACTGAAGCTTTCTTT
TRBV4-3	.	TRBJ1-1	.	CASRQAPGEGNTEAFF	TGCGCCAGCAGGCAGGCCCCGGGGGAAGGGAACACTGAAGCTTTCTTT
TRBV27	.	TRBJ1-1	.	CASQGGVNTEAFF	TGTGCCAGTCAAGGAGGGGTGAACACTGAAGCTTTCTTT
TRBV25-1	.	TRBJ1-4	.	CASRRSEKLFF	TGTGCCAGCAGACGGTCTGAAAAACTGTTTTTT
TRBV2	TRBD2	TRBJ2-3	.	CASSDGLGGTDTQYF	TGTGCCAGCAGTGATGGACTAGGGGGCACAGATACGCAGTATTTT
TRBV19	TRBD2	TRBJ2-7	.	CASKRGSGSSYEQYF	TGTGCCAGTAAGAGGGGGAGCGGGAGTTCCTACGAGCAGTACTTC
TRBV28	.	TRBJ1-1	.	CASSFESAGVPEAFF	TGTGCCAGCAGTTTCGAGTCAGCAGGGGTCCCTGAAGCTTTCTTT
TRBV4-2	.	TRBJ1-2	.	CASSQDRRVYSYGYTF	TGTGCCAGCAGCCAAGATCGCAGGGTATACAGCTATGGCTACACCTTC
TRBV29-1	TRBD2	TRBJ2-3	.	CSVARGSTDTQYF	TGCAGCGTTGCGCGGGGGAGCACAGATACGCAGTATTTT
TRBV6-2/TRBV6-3	TRBD2	TRBJ2-5	.	CASSYSVLAGSQETQYF	TGTGCCAGCAGTTACTCCGTCCTAGCGGGAAGCCAAGAGACCCAGTACTTC
TRBV2	TRBD1	TRBJ2-2	.	CASSVQGAGAGELFF	TGTGCCAGCAGTGTACAGGGGGCAGGGGCCGGGGAGCTGTTTTTT